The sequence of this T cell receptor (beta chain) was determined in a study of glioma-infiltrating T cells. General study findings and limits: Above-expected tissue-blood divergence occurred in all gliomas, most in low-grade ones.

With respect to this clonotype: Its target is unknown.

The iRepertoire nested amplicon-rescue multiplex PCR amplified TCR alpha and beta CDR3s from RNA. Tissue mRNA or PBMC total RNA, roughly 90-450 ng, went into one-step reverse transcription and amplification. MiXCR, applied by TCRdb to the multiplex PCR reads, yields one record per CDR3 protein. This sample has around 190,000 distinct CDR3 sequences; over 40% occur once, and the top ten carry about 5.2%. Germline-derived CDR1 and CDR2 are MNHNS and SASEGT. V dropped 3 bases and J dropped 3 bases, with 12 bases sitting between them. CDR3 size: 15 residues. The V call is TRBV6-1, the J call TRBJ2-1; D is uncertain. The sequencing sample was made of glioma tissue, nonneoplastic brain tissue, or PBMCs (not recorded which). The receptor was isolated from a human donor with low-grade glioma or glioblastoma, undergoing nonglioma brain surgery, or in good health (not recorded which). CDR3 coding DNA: TGTGCCAGCAGTGAGGGCATAACCTACTACAATGAGCAGTTCTTC. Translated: CASSEGITYYNEQFF.